This entry describes one TCR beta chain. Original handling: From reference gene primer amplification, estimates of nucleated cell counts were derived. Profiling relied on immunoSEQ multiplex PCR, and the TCRdb table lists in-frame clones only, not all of them. That table is the source of V, J and clone size, and D and trimming were worked out from the DNA. The sample shows about 95,000 clones, about nine tenths of them seen only once. This specimen belongs to a study of blood T cell repertoires in COVID-19. As for the study in general: Researchers got acute and convalescent COVID-19 samples from the United States, Italy and Spain. From T cells, B-cell-depleted T cells, or PBMCs came the material, which was cDNA or gDNA.

The V and J ends lost 1 base and 0 bases respectively, with 6 bases between them. This CDR3 spans 14 amino acids. In germline, CDR1 is LNHDA, CDR2 SQIVND (reference sequence). The gene calls are TRBV19 and TRBJ1-1; no reliable D call. The sequence was collected from a woman aged 70-85 years with acute or convalescent COVID-19. The specimen sequenced was peripheral blood. CDR3 sequence reads: CASSIGHLNTEAFF. For the CDR3, the DNA is TGTGCCAGTAGTATAGGACACCTGAACACTGAAGCTTTCTTT.